The 8 T cell receptor beta chains below were found in one sample sequenced in a study of metastatic and nonmetastatic thyroid tumors. There were no patients who had received any treatment before thyroid surgery. TCRdb used MiXCR to call clones anew from the PCR reads. The sample holds around 41,000 clones; roughly 31% are singletons and the top ten take over 8%. The sample taken for sequencing was blood. Every receptor here comes from a male donor with papillary thyroid cancer or a benign thyroid nodule (not recorded which). Some clones in this sample may be carry-over from other donors' samples.

This clone was seen ten or more times. J is TRBJ1-3 and V is TRBV18; maybe TRBD1 (6 bases). V lost 4 bases to trimming and J lost 0 bases, with 19 bases between them. CDR1 KGHSH and CDR2 LQKENI come from the germline V gene. The CDR3 is 18 amino acids. The CDR3 bases are TGTGCCAGCTCACAGCTCCCTACTCGGACAGACTCTGGAAACACCATATATTTT. Translating it yields CASSQLPTRTDSGNTIYF.

This clone was observed many times. The J gene is TRBJ2-1, the V gene TRBV11-3; weak D call: TRBD2 (6 bases). Germline loops: CDR1 SGHNT, CDR2 YENEEA. The CDR3 contains 15 residues. V was trimmed by 0 bases and J by 3 bases, leaving 9 bases between them. CDR3 in DNA: TGTGCCAGCAGCTTAGAGGGGGGAAACTACAATGAGCAGTTCTTC. Protein sequence: CASSLEGGNYNEQFF.

In this sample, this clone turned up once. The chain has TRBV4-2 and TRBJ2-7; the match to TRBD2 covers 8 bases. Germline V gene sequence: CDR1 LGHNA, CDR2 YNFKEQ. J lost 2 bases, V lost 0 bases, and 0 bases had no gene match. This CDR3 contains 14 residues. Here the CDR3 DNA reads TGTGCCAGCAGCCAAGAGCGGGAGGCCTACGAGCAGTACTTC. The encoded protein is CASSQEREAYEQYF.

This clone was recorded many times. The CDR3 region has the DNA TGTGCCAGCAGTTTCCCCTCTAGCGGGAGTGTCGACGAGCAGTACTTC. It specifies CASSFPSSGSVDEQYF. The chain uses TRBV28 and TRBJ2-7, with 10 bases fitting TRBD2. CDR3 length: 16 amino acids. Trimming took 3 bases from V and 5 from J; bases not matched to a gene: 10. Germline V CDR1 and CDR2: MDHEN, SYDVKM.

This clone was recorded many times. The genes are TRBV6-1 and TRBJ2-7; D assignment may be TRBD1 or TRBD2 (5 bases each). Deletions cut 5 bases from V and 4 bases from J, with 15 bases between. Germline CDR1 and CDR2: MNHNS and SASEGT. The CDR3 is 14 amino acids. In nucleotides, the CDR3 is TGTGCCAGCAGTTATTCCGGGGACGGGTACGAGCAGTACTTC. It translates to CASSYSGDGYEQYF.

In its sample, this clone was seen many times. The chain is built from TRBV5-1 and TRBJ2-2, with D possibly matching TRBD1 (7 bases). CDR1 is SGHRS and CDR2 is YFSETQ in the germline V gene. The CDR3 loop spans 13 amino acids. Between the trimmed V and J ends, which lost 3 bases and 5 bases, there was a span of 8 bases. CDR3 nucleotide sequence: TGCGCCAGCAGCTCAGGGGGGACCGGGGAGCTGTTTTTT. It is translated as CASSSGGTGELFF.

This clone qualifies as medium-sized (0.01 to 0.1%). Written as DNA, the CDR3 is TGTGCCAGCAGTTTATGGGGAGGGGGCGGTATGTACGAGCAGTACTTC. Its protein is CASSLWGGGGMYEQYF. The V call is TRBV27, the J call TRBJ2-7; D possibly matches TRBD1 or TRBD2 (7 bases each). CDR3 length: 16 amino acids. V lost 1 base to trimming and J lost 4 bases, with 17 bases between them. Germline lookup yields CDR1 MNHEY and CDR2 SMNVEV (reference sequence).

This clone was counted at least ten times. The chain recombines TRBV3-1 with TRBJ2-6, with a possible D match to TRBD2 (6 bases). Trimming pared 6 bases from V and 0 bases from J, leaving 15 bases between. Germline CDR1 is LGHDT and CDR2 is YNNKEL (reference sequence). CDR3 size: 17 residues. This CDR3 reads CASSIMGGSSGANVLTF. In DNA form, the CDR3 reads TGTGCCAGCAGTATAATGGGGGGAAGCTCTGGGGCCAACGTCCTGACTTTC.